What follows are 14 T cell receptor beta chains derived from one specimen sequenced in a study of CD8 T cells in Susac syndrome. Random-hexamer reverse transcription was applied to about 0.5 to 1 ug RNA. TCRdb redid the calling of the immunoSEQ multiplex PCR reads with MiXCR, one entry per CDR3 protein. In the table there are some 180,000 distinct CDR3 sequences, around 94% of which are singletons. Sequenced: CD4+ T cells from PBMCs. All receptors come from a human donor with Susac syndrome.

The rearrangement joins TRBV6-5 to TRBJ2-1; 11 bases match TRBD2. Germline V gene lookup returns CDR1 MNHEY and CDR2 SVGAGI. The CDR3 is 15 residues long. The V segment lost 6 bases and the J segment 9 bases; nucleotides outside the gene matches: 10. The CDR3 nucleotides read TGTGCCAGCAGAAAGACTAGCGGGATAATCGGTGAGCAGTTCTTC. Translated, it gives CASRKTSGIIGEQFF.

The chain carries TRBV5-1 and TRBJ2-5; tentatively, D is TRBD2 (6 bases). The germline V and J ends were trimmed by 6 bases and 3 bases, with 15 bases remaining between them. Per the germline V gene, CDR1 is SGHRS and CDR2 is YFSETQ. The CDR3 is made up of 14 amino acids. The CDR3 region has the DNA TGCGCCAGCACCCCAAGCCCGGGAGAAGAGACCCAGTACTTC. Its translation: CASTPSPGEETQYF.

This chain joins TRBV30 and TRBJ1-6; D is possibly TRBD1 (5 bases). Trimming left V 0 bases short and J 8 bases short, with 8 bases between. The CDR3 loop spans 13 amino acids. Germline V gives CDR1 GTSNPN, CDR2 SVGIG (reference sequence). The CDR3 sequence is CAWSVGGDSPLHF. The CDR3 coding sequence is TGTGCCTGGAGTGTCGGAGGGGATTCACCCCTCCACTTT. Supplemented by reference TRBV30 and TRBJ1-6, the full variable domain reads SQTIHQWPATLVQPVGSPLSLECTVEGTSNPNLYWYRQAAGRGLQLLFYSVGIGQISSEVPQNLSASRPQDRQFILSSKKLLLSDSGFYLCAWSVGGDSPLHFGNGTRLTVT.

The chain has TRBV3-1 and TRBJ2-7; possibly TRBD1 for D (5 bases). The CDR3 spans 15 residues. Germline CDR1 is LGHDT and CDR2 is YNNKEL (reference sequence). Trimming pared 4 bases from V and 3 bases from J, leaving 16 bases between. CDR3 amino acids: CASSPRTGKGYEQYF. The CDR3 DNA reads as TGTGCCAGCAGCCCCCGAACAGGTAAAGGCTACGAGCAGTACTTC.

The V and J genes are TRBV4-3 and TRBJ1-6; D gene ambiguous. The CDR3 consists of 13 residues. Looked up from germline, CDR1 is LGHNA and CDR2 is YSLEER. V gave up 5 bases and J gave up 11 bases, with 13 bases separating them. In DNA form, the CDR3 reads TGCGCCAGCAGCGCGGGCGGGGTCCCACCCCTCCACTTT. Its protein product is CASSAGGVPPLHF.

This clonotype was seen a single time. The rearrangement links TRBV19 to TRBJ1-6, with D possibly matching TRBD1 (6 bases). CDR3 length equals 14 residues. Trimming cost V 8 bases and J 5 bases, with 13 bases left between them. From germline, CDR1 is LNHDA and CDR2 SQIVND (reference sequence). The CDR3 region is CASRPGQNNSPLHF. In nucleotides, the CDR3 is TGTGCCAGTCGACCGGGACAAAATAATTCACCCCTCCACTTT.

V and J are TRBV4-1 and TRBJ2-1; D gene unclear. The V and J ends lost 4 bases and 4 bases respectively, with 11 bases between them. Germline-derived CDR1 and CDR2 are MGHRA and YSYEKL. This CDR3 comprises 14 residues. The chain's CDR3 is CASSRIPSYNEQFF. CDR3 DNA sequence: TGCGCCAGCAGCCGTATCCCTAGTTACAATGAGCAGTTCTTC.

This clonotype appeared a single time. This chain connects TRBV2 to TRBJ2-5, with D unclear. The CDR3 runs to 12 residues. Between the trimmed V and J ends, which lost 6 bases and 4 bases, there was a span of 9 bases. The V gene's germline CDR1 is SNHLY and CDR2 FYNNEI. The CDR3 region is CASRSLVETQYF. CDR3 in DNA: TGTGCCAGCAGGTCGCTCGTAGAGACCCAGTACTTC.

The chain has TRBV20-1 and TRBJ2-7, with D possibly matching TRBD2 (5 bases). The CDR3 contains 16 residues. CDR1 and CDR2 from the germline V gene are DFQATT and SNEGSKA (reference sequence). V was pared by 0 bases and J by 0 bases, with 15 bases between. This CDR3 is CSARDSSRALSYEQYF. The CDR3, as DNA: TGCAGTGCTAGAGATAGTTCGCGGGCCCTCTCCTACGAGCAGTACTTC.

This rearrangement joins TRBV2 to TRBJ2-3, with TRBD2 matching over 10 bases. Germline lookup yields CDR1 SNHLY and CDR2 FYNNEI. Trimming cost V 8 bases and J 4 bases; bases outside gene matches: 6. CDR3 length: 14 amino acids. The CDR3 nucleotides read TGTGCCAGCCTTTTGCTAGCGGGAGCAGATACGCAGTATTTT. Translating it yields CASLLLAGADTQYF.

The rearrangement links TRBV3-1 to TRBJ2-2; weak D call: TRBD2 (6 bases). The length of the CDR3 is 17 residues. Trimming took 0 bases from V and 4 from J, leaving 15 bases between them. Germline CDR1 LGHDT, CDR2 YNNKEL (reference sequence). The CDR3 protein is CASSQEFLADTTGELFF. CDR3 nucleotide sequence: TGTGCCAGCAGCCAAGAGTTTTTAGCGGACACCACCGGGGAGCTGTTTTTT.

This rearrangement joins TRBV18 to TRBJ2-7, with D hard to call. Trimming cost V 3 bases and J 7 bases, with 10 bases left between them. The CDR3 sequence is 12 residues long. Germline V lookup: CDR1 KGHSH, CDR2 LQKENI. The CDR3 reads CASSPRASEQYF. The DNA of the CDR3 is TGTGCCAGCTCACCCCGGGCGAGTGAGCAGTACTTC.

The CDR3 region is CSAREPGAVDTQYF. The CDR3 coding sequence is TGCAGTGCTAGAGAACCAGGGGCGGTAGATACGCAGTATTTT. The genes are TRBV20-1 and TRBJ2-3; maybe TRBD1 (6 bases). The V gene's germline CDR1 is DFQATT and CDR2 SNEGSKA (reference sequence). With 0 bases removed from V and 5 bases from J, the gap between germline ends came to 12 bases. The CDR3 has 14 residues.

V and J are TRBV24-1 and TRBJ2-2; D might be TRBD2 (6 bases). V lost 7 bases and J 5 bases, leaving 13 bases between the germline ends. This CDR3 spans 14 amino acids. Germline CDR1 reads KGHDR; CDR2 reads SFDVKD. CDR3 region: CATRGAGRTGELFF. DNA of the CDR3: TGTGCCACCAGGGGAGCGGGTCGGACCGGGGAGCTGTTTTTT.